What follows are 18 T cell receptor beta chains derived from one specimen sequenced in a study of control samples from healthy donors and cancer patients. The protocol was immunoSEQ multiplex PCR, while the TCRdb copy is restricted to in-frame clones and leaves out a portion. The repertoire holds more than 85,000 clones, with approximately 87% as singletons. What was sequenced was PBMCs. The receptors stem from a woman aged 55-75 years with lung cancer.

The chain couples TRBV11-3 to TRBJ2-5, with D possibly matching TRBD2 (5 bases). Trimming removed 5 bases from V and 5 bases from J, with 15 bases in between. The germline V gene encodes CDR1 SGHNT and CDR2 YENEEA. The CDR3 runs 14 residues. This CDR3 is CASSPEYGVETQYF. The CDR3 nucleotides are TGTGCCAGCAGCCCCGAGTACGGGGTGGAGACCCAGTACTTC.

For this clone: Distinct nucleotide sequences in the sample also encode this CDR3. The CDR3, as DNA: TGTGCCAGCAGCCCCTTTCGGACAGGCTCTAATGAAAAACTGTTTTTT. Protein sequence: CASSPFRTGSNEKLFF. V and J are TRBV3-1 (or the pseudogene TRBV3-2) and TRBJ1-4, with 7 bases matching TRBD1. The CDR3 contains 16 residues. V lost 4 bases to trimming and J lost 3 bases; unmatched junction nucleotides: 8. Germline assignment: CDR1 LGHDT and CDR2 YNNKEL (reference sequence).

The chain combines TRBV2 with TRBJ1-3, with D unclear. The CDR3 has 11 residues. V lost 2 bases and J 7 bases, leaving 3 bases between the germline ends. Germline-derived CDR1 and CDR2 are SNHLY and FYNNEI. This CDR3 is CASSEWNTIYF. The CDR3 bases are TGTGCCAGCAGTGAATGGAACACCATATATTTT.

The chain recombines TRBV5-6 with TRBJ1-2; possible D gene TRBD1, 6 bases. This CDR3 is 19 amino acids long. V was pared by 0 bases and J by 1 base, with 22 bases between. The V gene's germline CDR1 is SGHDT and CDR2 YYEEEE. The CDR3, as DNA: TGTGCCAGCAGCTTGGCCTACAGCCAGAGGGGGTCCCGTAACTATGGCTACACCTTC. This codes for CASSLAYSQRGSRNYGYTF.

V gene TRBV3-1 (or the pseudogene TRBV3-2) combines with J gene TRBJ1-2; perhaps TRBD1 as D (5 bases). The V end lost 1 base, the J end lost 6 bases, and 18 bases lay between the germline ends. Germline V CDR1 and CDR2: LGHDT, YNNKEL (reference sequence). CDR3 length: 16 residues. CDR3 amino acids: CASSQGRGSRADGYTF. The CDR3 DNA reads as TGTGCCAGCAGCCAAGGTCGGGGCTCTCGAGCTGATGGCTACACCTTC.

The chain combines TRBV7-2 with TRBJ2-2; 8 bases match TRBD1. V shed 5 bases, J shed 2 bases, and the junction held 7 bases outside the gene matches. The CDR3 loop spans 16 amino acids. From germline, CDR1 is SGHTA and CDR2 FQGNSA. In DNA, the CDR3 is TGTGCCAGCAGCCTATGGACAGGGATTAACACCGGGGAGCTGTTTTTT. It translates to CASSLWTGINTGELFF.

The V gene is TRBV12-3 or TRBV12-4, the J gene TRBJ2-7; no firm D call. This CDR3 region has 12 residues. V gave up 7 bases and J gave up 4 bases, with 11 bases separating them. The CDR3 bases are TGTGCCAGCACCCTGGAAGGGTACGAGCAGTACTTC. Protein sequence: CASTLEGYEQYF.

This chain's CDR3 is CASSRRGGEQYF. In DNA form, the CDR3 reads TGTGCCAGCAGCCGACGGGGAGGCGAGCAGTACTTC. J is TRBJ2-7 and V is TRBV6-5; possible D gene TRBD2, 6 bases. In germline, CDR1 is MNHEY, CDR2 SVGAGI. The V end lost 6 bases, the J end lost 6 bases, and 12 bases lay between the germline ends. This CDR3 is built from 12 residues.

CDR3 in amino acids: CASSPGSGGPNGYTF. CDR3 nucleotide sequence: TGTGCCAGCTCACCAGGCAGCGGGGGTCCCAATGGCTACACCTTC. The V gene is TRBV18, the J gene TRBJ1-2; TRBD1 might be the D (5 bases). V was cut by 2 bases and J by 6 bases, with 16 bases left in between. Germline V CDR1 and CDR2: KGHSH, LQKENI. The length of the CDR3 is 15 residues.

This clone came up a few times. The rearrangement links TRBV18 to TRBJ1-1; D is undetermined. Trimming left V 1 base short and J 1 base short, with 4 bases between. The germline CDR1 and CDR2 sequences are KGHSH and LQKENI. The CDR3 is 13 residues long. The CDR3 DNA sequence: TGTGCCAGCTCACCACAGGAGAACACTGAAGCTTTCTTT. It encodes CASSPQENTEAFF.

The rearrangement links TRBV5-4 to TRBJ2-5; 9 positions match TRBD2. The V and J ends lost 5 bases and 2 bases, in that order; junction bases with no gene match: 4. CDR3 length: 14 amino acids. Germline V CDR1 and CDR2: SGHNT, YYREEE (reference sequence). This chain's CDR3 is CASRGGGGQETQYF. CDR3 bases: TGTGCCAGCAGGGGCGGGGGGGGTCAAGAGACCCAGTACTTC. The variable domain in full, with the rest retrieved from reference TRBV5-4 and TRBJ2-5, is ETGVTQSPTHLIKTRGQQVTLRCSSQSGHNTVSWYQQALGQGPQFIFQYYREEENGRGNFPPRFSGLQFPNYSSELNVNALELDDSALYLCASRGGGGQETQYFGPGTRLLVL.

This chain uses TRBV7-2 with TRBJ1-5; D remains unclear. Germline V gives CDR1 SGHTA, CDR2 FQGNSA. V was shortened by 2 bases and J by 2 bases, with 4 bases between the two germline ends. This CDR3 contains 13 residues. CDR3 sequence (DNA): TGTGCCAGCAGCTTAAAAGGCAATCAGCCCCAGCATTTT. Amino acids: CASSLKGNQPQHF.

This clone appeared a single time. The chain employs TRBV19 and TRBJ1-6, with no clear D. V was trimmed by 7 bases and J by 9 bases, leaving 19 bases between them. The CDR3 sequence is 15 residues long. CDR1 and CDR2 from the germline V gene are LNHDA and SQIVND (reference sequence). DNA of the CDR3: TGTGCCAGTAATACATGGCAGGACGCCCGTTCACCCCTCCACTTT. Protein sequence: CASNTWQDARSPLHF.

The V gene is TRBV6-5, the J gene TRBJ1-5; a possible D gene is TRBD1 (5 bases). Germline CDR1 MNHEY, CDR2 SVGAGI. The CDR3 consists of 15 residues. V shed 7 bases and J shed 4 bases, with 17 bases lying between them. The CDR3, as DNA: TGTGCCAGCATGATTCACGGGGGAGGGAATCAGCCCCAGCATTTT. The encoded protein is CASMIHGGGNQPQHF.

The count of this clone is one. V is TRBV18 and J is TRBJ1-1; D uncertain. From germline, CDR1 is KGHSH and CDR2 LQKENI. The CDR3 contains 14 residues. Trimming took off 0 bases at V and 5 bases at J, with 10 bases between the two ends. DNA for the CDR3: TGTGCCAGCTCACCACCGTCCGTGGGGACTGAAGCTTTCTTT. Its protein is CASSPPSVGTEAFF.

The rearrangement links TRBV3-1 (or the pseudogene TRBV3-2) to TRBJ1-1; no firm D call. CDR1 and CDR2 (germline): LGHDT, YNNKEL (reference sequence). The V end was cut by 3 bases, the J end by 0 bases, with 5 bases between. The CDR3 loop spans 13 amino acids. CDR3 bases: TGTGCCAGCAGCCAGGGCATGAACACTGAAGCTTTCTTT. Amino acids: CASSQGMNTEAFF.

This chain links TRBV27 with TRBJ2-1; TRBD2 matches at 14 bases. Trimming removed 5 bases from V and 2 bases from J; junction bases left unmatched: 5. This CDR3 contains 17 residues. Germline lookup yields CDR1 MNHEY and CDR2 SMNVEV (reference sequence). The CDR3 DNA follows: TGTGCCAGCAGTCCCGGGACTAGCGGGAGAACCTACAATGAGCAGTTCTTC. Residues: CASSPGTSGRTYNEQFF.

The CDR3 coding sequence is TGTGCCAGCAGCTTTCGGCAAAACAGGGCTGAAGCTTTCTTT. Translated: CASSFRQNRAEAFF. V gene TRBV7-8 combines with J gene TRBJ1-1, with a tentative D call TRBD1 (6 bases). Trimming left V 3 bases short and J 6 bases short, with 14 bases between. The germline gives CDR1 SGHVS, CDR2 FQNEAQ. The CDR3 is made up of 14 amino acids.